A single sample is the source of the 29 T cell receptor beta chains below, sequenced in a study of T-cell memory formation after mild COVID-19. TCRdb redid the calling of the 5' RACE reads with MiXCR, one entry per CDR3 protein. The sample shows around 340,000 distinct CDR3 sequences, about an eighth of them seen only once. Sequences were obtained from PBMCs or a T cell subset sorted from them (not recorded which). The receptors here all came from a man aged 18 to 30 who had mild COVID-19 (a few samples of this study predate the infection). Cell type and time point are not known.

The chain couples TRBV3-1 to TRBJ2-1; the D gene could be TRBD1 or TRBD2 (5 bases each). Trimming cost V 5 bases and J 0 bases, with 23 bases left between them. Germline-derived CDR1 and CDR2 are LGHDT and YNNKEL (reference sequence). CDR3 size: 19 residues. The CDR3 DNA is TGTGCCAGCAGCACTCGGGACGAAACCCCTACGAGCTCCTACAATGAGCAGTTCTTC. Protein product: CASSTRDETPTSSYNEQFF.

The sample holds many counts of this clonotype. This chain connects TRBV12-3 or TRBV12-4 to TRBJ1-1; weak D call: TRBD1 (6 bases). V lost 2 bases and J lost 0, with 13 bases in between. This CDR3 spans 16 amino acids. The CDR3: CASSLRGDRLNTEAFF. The CDR3, as DNA: TGTGCCAGCAGTTTAAGGGGGGACCGTCTGAACACTGAAGCTTTCTTT.

The table lists this clonotype with a few counts. This chain joins TRBV4-1 and TRBJ2-5, with D possibly matching TRBD2 (6 bases). The CDR3 has 15 amino acids. Germline loops: CDR1 MGHRA, CDR2 YSYEKL. The germline V and J ends were trimmed by 5 bases and 4 bases, with 17 bases remaining between them. The CDR3 sequence is CASSLFGLPPETQYF. CDR3 nucleotide sequence: TGCGCCAGCAGCTTATTCGGACTACCACCAGAGACCCAGTACTTC.

This chain joins TRBV6-4 and TRBJ2-4, with TRBD1 identical over 11 bases. The CDR3 loop spans 19 amino acids. Germline V gene data show CDR1 as MRHNA and CDR2 as SNTAGT. The V segment lost 2 bases and the J segment 8 bases; nucleotides outside the gene matches: 17. In DNA form, the CDR3 reads TGTGCCAGCAGTGACCCAGGACAGGGGGCGCAAATACGGATATACATTCAGTACTTC. Translated: CASSDPGQGAQIRIYIQYF.

This clonotype showed up just a few times. V usage is TRBV30 and J usage is TRBJ2-1; maybe TRBD2 (5 bases). The CDR3 runs to 15 residues. Germline values: CDR1 GTSNPN, CDR2 SVGIG (reference sequence). V dropped 4 bases and J dropped 2 bases, with 15 bases sitting between them. The CDR3 DNA follows: TGTGCCTGGAATCCGGACTCGACTACCTACAATGAGCAGTTCTTC. Its translation is CAWNPDSTTYNEQFF.

The chain joins TRBV11-2 to TRBJ2-2, with a weak D call TRBD2 (6 bases). Trimming pared 3 bases from V and 4 bases from J, leaving 12 bases between. Germline CDR1 and CDR2: SGHAT and FQNNGV. The CDR3 consists of 15 residues. Here the CDR3 reads CASSFGGAFTGELFF. The CDR3 DNA sequence: TGTGCCAGCAGCTTTGGCGGGGCCTTCACCGGGGAGCTGTTTTTT.

This clonotype was recorded at least ten times. The chain couples TRBV6-2 or TRBV6-3 to TRBJ2-2; D uncertain. The V gene lost 0 bases and the J gene lost 11 bases, with 10 bases spanning the gap. The CDR3 is 13 residues long. Per germline, CDR1 MNHEY and CDR2 SVGEGT. CDR3 nucleotide sequence: TGTGCCAGCAGTTACTCGATCTTCTTTGAGCTGTTTTTT. It yields the protein CASSYSIFFELFF.

This chain uses TRBV7-6 with TRBJ2-1, with D perhaps TRBD1 (6 bases). With 1 base removed from V and 8 bases from J, the gap between germline ends came to 15 bases. The germline V gene encodes CDR1 SGHVS and CDR2 FNYEAQ. This CDR3 has 15 amino acids. The CDR3 coding sequence is TGTGCCAGCAGCTTAGGGACAGTGGATTGGGATGAGCAGTTCTTC. This encodes CASSLGTVDWDEQFF.

This rearrangement joins TRBV5-6 to TRBJ1-1; D is unresolved. The CDR3 runs to 12 residues. Germline V CDR1 and CDR2: SGHDT, YYEEEE. V shed 2 bases and J shed 2 bases, with 4 bases lying between them. The CDR3 sequence is CASSFFNTEAFF. In DNA form, the CDR3 reads TGTGCCAGCAGCTTTTTTAACACTGAAGCTTTCTTT. The full variable domain, rest sourced from reference TRBV5-6 and TRBJ1-1, is DAGVTQSPTHLIKTRGQQVTLRCSPKSGHDTVSWYQQALGQGPQFIFQYYEEEERQRGNFPDRFSGHQFPNYSSELNVNALLLGDSALYLCASSFFNTEAFFGQGTRLTVV.

This clonotype was seen a handful of times. J is TRBJ2-1 and V is TRBV30; TRBD2 matches at 11 bases. The junction had 6 bases not matched to a gene; V was cut back by 7 bases and J by 7 bases. The CDR3 extends over 13 amino acids. The germline V gene has CDR1 GTSNPN and CDR2 SVGIG (reference sequence). CDR3 protein: CAYSGGAGNEQFF. In DNA, the CDR3 is TGTGCCTATAGCGGGGGGGCAGGGAATGAGCAGTTCTTC.

A few counts support this clonotype. The chain recombines TRBV9 with TRBJ2-7, with a weak D call TRBD1 (6 bases). CDR3 length: 15 residues. Germline lookup yields CDR1 SGDLS and CDR2 YYNGEE. V was cut by 1 base and J by 2 bases, with 13 bases left in between. The CDR3 region is CASSVRRQVPYEQYV. CDR3 nucleotides: TGTGCCAGCAGCGTACGAAGACAGGTCCCCTACGAGCAGTACGTC.

This clonotype has just a few counts. The J gene is TRBJ1-1, the V gene TRBV20-1; possible D gene TRBD1, 5 bases. V dropped 6 bases and J dropped 0 bases, with 14 bases sitting between them. This CDR3 is built from 14 residues. Per the germline V gene, CDR1 is DFQATT and CDR2 is SNEGSKA (reference sequence). CDR3: CSAGELAMNTEAFF. CDR3 bases: TGCAGTGCGGGGGAGTTGGCGATGAACACTGAAGCTTTCTTT.

This clonotype was seen a few times. This chain joins TRBV19 and TRBJ2-1, with 12 bases matching TRBD1. Germline V gene data show CDR1 as LNHDA and CDR2 as SQIVND (reference sequence). CDR3 size: 13 residues. Trimming at V came to 10 bases and at J to 8 bases, leaving 6 bases not matched to a gene. CDR3 bases: TGTGCCACCGGGACAGGGGGCGGGGATGAGCAGTTCTTC. Its protein is CATGTGGGDEQFF.

The rearrangement uses TRBV20-1 and TRBJ2-3, with D uncertain. V was clipped by 7 bases and J by 6 bases, with 14 bases between them. The germline CDR1 and CDR2 sequences are DFQATT and SNEGSKA (reference sequence). The CDR3 is 12 residues long. The DNA for the CDR3 is TGCAGTGAGAGAGGCCCTGGGGATACGCAGTATTTT. Its protein product is CSERGPGDTQYF.

This clonotype appeared a few times. The chain combines TRBV2 with TRBJ2-1; no reliable D call. V dropped 8 bases and J dropped 0 bases, with 11 bases sitting between them. The CDR3 is 14 amino acids. Per germline, CDR1 SNHLY and CDR2 FYNNEI. CDR3 in DNA: TGTGCCAGCTGGCGAACCAGCTCCTACAATGAGCAGTTCTTC. It specifies CASWRTSSYNEQFF.

V and J are TRBV12-3 or TRBV12-4 and TRBJ1-2, with D uncertain. The CDR3 extends over 13 amino acids. The V gene lost 6 bases and the J gene lost 0 bases, with 8 bases spanning the gap. The CDR3 here is CASRYGANYGYTF. The CDR3 DNA reads as TGTGCCAGCAGATACGGAGCTAACTATGGCTACACCTTC.

This clonotype has a handful of counts. The chain links TRBV19 to TRBJ1-6; no definite D call. Germline values: CDR1 LNHDA, CDR2 SQIVND (reference sequence). The CDR3 is made up of 11 amino acids. Trimming cost V 11 bases and J 7 bases, with 9 bases left between them. CDR3: CACGPNSPLHF. The CDR3 DNA follows: TGTGCCTGTGGACCGAATTCACCCCTCCACTTT.

This clonotype was found many times. The rearrangement joins TRBV4-1 to TRBJ2-7, with 7 bases lining up with TRBD1. Unmatched junction bases numbered 3, after V lost 4 bases and J lost 3 bases. Germline CDR1 reads MGHRA; CDR2 reads YSYEKL. The CDR3 length is 13 residues. The CDR3 reads CASSLRQGYEQYV. The CDR3 region has the DNA TGCGCCAGCAGCCTACGACAGGGCTACGAGCAGTACGTC.

This clonotype was observed at least ten times. The V and J genes are TRBV6-5 and TRBJ2-4; the D is unclear. Trimming took off 4 bases at V and 3 bases at J, with 13 bases between the two ends. Germline V lookup: CDR1 MNHEY, CDR2 SVGAGI. This CDR3 comprises 15 residues. In DNA form, the CDR3 reads TGTGCCAGCAGTTCTCCCTTAAATGACAAAAACATTCAGTACTTC. Its translation is CASSSPLNDKNIQYF.

This clonotype was observed many times. The J gene is TRBJ2-2, the V gene TRBV11-1; a possible D gene is TRBD2 (5 bases). CDR1 and CDR2 from the germline V gene are SGHAT and FQDESV (reference sequence). V dropped 0 bases and J dropped 5 bases, with 7 bases sitting between them. The CDR3 totals 14 residues. CDR3 amino acids: CASSLAGVTGELFF. The CDR3 bases are TGTGCCAGCAGCTTAGCCGGGGTAACCGGGGAGCTGTTTTTT.

This clonotype was counted between two and nine times. The chain links TRBV30 to TRBJ1-4, with D possibly TRBD1 on 6 matching bases. Germline V gives CDR1 GTSNPN, CDR2 SVGIG (reference sequence). The CDR3 runs to 13 residues. The V end lost 2 bases, the J end lost 5 bases, and 9 bases lay between the germline ends. The DNA of the CDR3 is TGTGCCTGGAGTCCGGGGGCAAATGAAAAACTGTTTTTT. Its protein product is CAWSPGANEKLFF.

This clonotype was found a few times. This sequence joins TRBV5-6 and TRBJ2-1; 16 nucleotides match TRBD2. Germline V gives CDR1 SGHDT, CDR2 YYEEEE. The junction had 12 bases not matched to a gene; V was cut back by 4 bases and J by 8 bases. CDR3 length: 18 amino acids. The CDR3: CASSLGTSGGARSDEQFF. The CDR3 nucleotides are TGTGCCAGCAGCCTTGGGACTAGCGGGGGGGCGAGATCAGATGAGCAGTTCTTC.

This clonotype was observed a handful of times. The rearrangement joins TRBV5-1 to TRBJ1-1; D gene ambiguous. The germline CDR1 and CDR2 sequences are SGHRS and YFSETQ. The CDR3 loop spans 14 amino acids. Trimming removed 0 bases at V and 4 bases at J, with 10 bases between. The CDR3 region is CASSLVSPSTEAFF. CDR3 nucleotides: TGCGCCAGCAGCTTGGTCAGTCCTTCCACTGAAGCTTTCTTT.

The chain employs TRBV18 and TRBJ2-3; 11 bases line up with TRBD2. Per germline, CDR1 KGHSH and CDR2 LQKENI. The CDR3 consists of 16 residues. V shed 3 bases, J shed 2 bases, and the junction held 4 bases outside the gene matches. The CDR3 loop reads CASSPGTSGSTDTQYF. Here the CDR3 DNA reads TGTGCCAGCTCACCCGGGACTAGCGGATCCACAGATACGCAGTATTTT. Full variable domain (missing parts from reference TRBV18 and TRBJ2-3): NAGVMQNPRHLVRRRGQEARLRCSPMKGHSHVYWYRQLPEEGLKFMVYLQKENIIDESGMPKERFSAEFPKEGPSILRIQQVVRGDSAAYFCASSPGTSGSTDTQYFGPGTRLTVL.

This clonotype was detected only a few times. This chain connects TRBV25-1 to TRBJ2-1, with 9 bases identical to TRBD1. With 4 bases clipped from V and 9 bases from J, the junction kept 4 bases outside the gene matches. This CDR3 has 13 residues. Germline CDR1 MGHDK, CDR2 SYGVNS. The CDR3 here is CASSGGQGSEQFF. In DNA, the CDR3 is TGTGCCAGCAGTGGGGGACAGGGAAGTGAGCAGTTCTTC.

This chain joins TRBV10-3 and TRBJ1-3; a possible D gene is TRBD1 (5 bases). CDR3 length equals 15 residues. Germline CDR1 and CDR2: ENHRY and SYGVKD. The V end was cut by 4 bases, the J end by 0 bases, with 10 bases between. The CDR3 nucleotides are TGTGCCATCAGTGGACAGCCTAGCTCTGGAAACACCATATATTTT. Amino acids: CAISGQPSSGNTIYF.

This clonotype was detected only a few times. V gene TRBV5-1 combines with J gene TRBJ1-2; tentatively, D is TRBD1 (5 bases). Trimming took 4 bases from V and 7 from J, leaving 14 bases between them. CDR1 is SGHRS and CDR2 is YFSETQ in the germline V gene. CDR3 length: 13 residues. This chain's CDR3 is CASSPAGGTGYTF. For the CDR3, the DNA is TGCGCCAGCAGCCCCGCTGGGGGTACTGGCTACACCTTC. Drawing the rest from reference TRBV5-1 and TRBJ1-2, the complete variable domain is KAGVTQTPRYLIKTRGQQVTLSCSPISGHRSVSWYQQTPGQGLQFLFEYFSETQRNKGNFPGRFSGRQFSNSRSEMNVSTLELGDSALYLCASSPAGGTGYTFGSGTRLTVV.

The chain employs TRBV5-6 and TRBJ2-7; no clear D gene. This CDR3 comprises 12 residues. V lost 0 bases and J lost 6, with 7 bases in between. Germline lookup yields CDR1 SGHDT and CDR2 YYEEEE. The CDR3 DNA is TGTGCCAGCAGCTTGGTAGCAGGCGAGCAGTACGTC. It specifies CASSLVAGEQYV.

The J gene is TRBJ2-7, the V gene TRBV27; TRBD2 agrees at 8 bases. This CDR3 has 15 amino acids. Per germline, CDR1 MNHEY and CDR2 SMNVEV (reference sequence). V lost 6 bases and J lost 7; bases outside the gene matches: 14. CDR3 sequence reads: CASSGGAVRYGEQYV. In DNA form, the CDR3 reads TGTGCCAGCAGCGGGGGGGCCGTGCGATATGGTGAGCAGTACGTC.